Included here is one T cell receptor beta chain sequence, with context. What it binds is not known. This sample is part of a study of beta chain features in type 1 diabetes. Since all of the isolated RNA was reverse transcribed, expressed TCRB transcripts were what got sequenced. The average read count of naive, central memory and regulatory T cell samples was around 3.6 million. Some clones are missing from TCRdb's copy, which holds only in-frame ones; the method was immunoSEQ multiplex PCR. The sample holds hundreds of thousands of clones, around an eighth seen once. General study points: Within each of all four CD4+ subsets, Type 1 diabetes patients had TCRB CDR3s that were moderately but significantly shorter.

Sample: naive CD4+ T cells from blood. The clonotype comes from a man aged 18 to 29 with type 1 diabetes.

CDR3 sequence reads: CASSQSGAAKNIQYF. CDR3 DNA: TGTGCCAGCAGCCAATCCGGGGCAGCCAAAAACATTCAGTACTTC. The chain joins TRBV9 to TRBJ2-4; tentatively, D is TRBD1 or TRBD2 (5 bases each). The CDR3 spans 15 residues. The germline V and J ends were trimmed by 4 bases and 0 bases, with 11 bases remaining between them. The germline gives CDR1 SGDLS, CDR2 YYNGEE. Together with reference TRBV9 and TRBJ2-4, the CDR3 gives the full variable domain: DSGVTQTPKHLITATGQRVTLRCSPRSGDLSVYWYQQSLDQGLQFLIQYYNGEERAKGNILERFSAQQFPDLHSELNLSSLELGDSALYFCASSQSGAAKNIQYFGAGTRLSVL.